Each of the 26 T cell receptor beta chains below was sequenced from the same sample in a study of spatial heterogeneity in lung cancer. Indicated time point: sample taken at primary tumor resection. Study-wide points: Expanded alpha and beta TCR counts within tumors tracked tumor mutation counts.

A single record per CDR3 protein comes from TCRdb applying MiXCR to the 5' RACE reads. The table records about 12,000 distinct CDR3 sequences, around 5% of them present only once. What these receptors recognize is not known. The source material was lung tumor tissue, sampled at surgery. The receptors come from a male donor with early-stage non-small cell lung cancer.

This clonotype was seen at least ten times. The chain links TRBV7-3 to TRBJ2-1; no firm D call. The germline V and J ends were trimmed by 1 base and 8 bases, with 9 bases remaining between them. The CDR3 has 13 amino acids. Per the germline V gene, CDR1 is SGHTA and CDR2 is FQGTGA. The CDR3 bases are TGTGCCAGCAGCTTAAACTACCAATATGAGCAGTTCTTC. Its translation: CASSLNYQYEQFF.

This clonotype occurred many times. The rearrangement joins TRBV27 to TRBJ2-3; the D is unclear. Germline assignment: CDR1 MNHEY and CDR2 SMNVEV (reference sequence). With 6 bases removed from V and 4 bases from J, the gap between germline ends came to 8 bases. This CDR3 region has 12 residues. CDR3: CASSRRADTQYF. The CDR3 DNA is TGTGCCAGCAGCCGAAGAGCAGATACGCAGTATTTT.

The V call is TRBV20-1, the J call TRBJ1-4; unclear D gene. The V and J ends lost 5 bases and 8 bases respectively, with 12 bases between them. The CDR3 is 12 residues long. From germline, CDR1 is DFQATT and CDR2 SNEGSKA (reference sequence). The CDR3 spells CSAHEEGEKLFF. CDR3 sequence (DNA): TGCAGTGCTCACGAAGAAGGGGAAAAACTGTTTTTT.

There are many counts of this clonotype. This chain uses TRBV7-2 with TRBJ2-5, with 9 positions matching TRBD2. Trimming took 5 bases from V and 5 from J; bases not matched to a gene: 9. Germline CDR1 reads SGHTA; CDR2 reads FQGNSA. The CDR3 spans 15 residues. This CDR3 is CASSPAGGLRETQYF. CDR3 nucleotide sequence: TGTGCCAGCAGCCCAGCGGGAGGTTTACGGGAGACCCAGTACTTC.

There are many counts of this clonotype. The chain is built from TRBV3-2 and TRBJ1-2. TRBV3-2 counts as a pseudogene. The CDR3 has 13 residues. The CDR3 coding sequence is TGTGCCAGCAGCCAACGGTCCAGCTCTGGCTACACCTTC. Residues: CASSQRSSSGYTF.

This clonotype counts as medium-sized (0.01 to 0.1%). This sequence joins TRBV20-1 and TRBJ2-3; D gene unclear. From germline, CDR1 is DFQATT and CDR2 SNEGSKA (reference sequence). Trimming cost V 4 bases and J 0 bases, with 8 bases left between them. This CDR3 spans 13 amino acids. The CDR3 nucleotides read TGCAGTGCTATAGGTACTAGCACAGATACGCAGTATTTT. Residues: CSAIGTSTDTQYF.

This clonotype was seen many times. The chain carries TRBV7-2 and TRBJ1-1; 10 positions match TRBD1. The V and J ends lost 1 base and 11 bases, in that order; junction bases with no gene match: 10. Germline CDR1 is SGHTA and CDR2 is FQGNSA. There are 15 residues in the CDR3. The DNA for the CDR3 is TGTGCCAGCAGCTTAGATTTAGGGACAGGGGTTACGGCTTTCTTT. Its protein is CASSLDLGTGVTAFF.

As DNA, the CDR3 is TGTGCCAGCGGTCTAGCCAAAAACATTCAGTACTTC. Amino acid sequence: CASGLAKNIQYF. This chain uses TRBV6-2 or TRBV6-3 with TRBJ2-4; no clear D. Looked up from germline, CDR1 is MNHEY and CDR2 is SVGEGT. CDR3 size: 12 residues. Trimming shortened V by 8 bases and J by 0 bases, and 5 bases separated the two germline ends.

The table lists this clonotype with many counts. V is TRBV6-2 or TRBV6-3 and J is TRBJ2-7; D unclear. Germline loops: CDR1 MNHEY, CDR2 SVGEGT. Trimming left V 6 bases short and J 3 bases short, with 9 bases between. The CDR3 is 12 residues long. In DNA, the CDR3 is TGTGCCAGCAGCCCGTCCCTCTACGAGCAGTACGTC. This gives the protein CASSPSLYEQYV.

Written as DNA, the CDR3 is TGTGCCAGCAGTTACTCGAACGCGGGAGCGAGCTACGAGCAGTACGTC. This codes for CASSYSNAGASYEQYV. This chain joins TRBV6-5 and TRBJ2-7; 7 bases fit TRBD2. The V gene's germline CDR1 is MNHEY and CDR2 SVGAGI. The CDR3 spans 16 residues. V was clipped by 0 bases and J by 3 bases; unmatched bases: 8.

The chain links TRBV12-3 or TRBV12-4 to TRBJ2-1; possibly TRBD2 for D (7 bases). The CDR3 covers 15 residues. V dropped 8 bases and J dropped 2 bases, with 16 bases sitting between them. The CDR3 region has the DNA TGTGCCAGCTCCGAGGGGGGGTACCCCTACAATGAGCAGTTCTTC. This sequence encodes CASSEGGYPYNEQFF.

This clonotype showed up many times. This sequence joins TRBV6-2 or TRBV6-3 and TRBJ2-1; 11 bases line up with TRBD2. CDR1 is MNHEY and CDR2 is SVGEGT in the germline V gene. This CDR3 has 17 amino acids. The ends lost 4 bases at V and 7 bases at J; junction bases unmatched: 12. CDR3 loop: CASSSFGGLAEGNEQFF. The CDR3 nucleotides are TGTGCCAGCAGTTCGTTTGGGGGACTAGCGGAAGGTAATGAGCAGTTCTTC.

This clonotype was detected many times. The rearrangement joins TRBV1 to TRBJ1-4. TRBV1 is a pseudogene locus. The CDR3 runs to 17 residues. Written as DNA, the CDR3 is TGCACCAGCAGCCAAGACAATCAGGAATCAGCTAATGAAAAACTGTTTTTT. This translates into CTSSQDNQESANEKLFF.

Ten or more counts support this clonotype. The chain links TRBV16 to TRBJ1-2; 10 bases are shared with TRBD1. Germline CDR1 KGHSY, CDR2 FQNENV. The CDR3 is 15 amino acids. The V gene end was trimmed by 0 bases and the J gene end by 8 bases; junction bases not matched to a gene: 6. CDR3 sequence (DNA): TGTGCCAGCAGCCAATCGCGGGACAGGGGTTCGGGCTACACCTTC. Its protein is CASSQSRDRGSGYTF.

Here the CDR3 reads CASSLEATDTQYF. As DNA, the CDR3 is TGTGCCAGCAGCTTAGAGGCCACAGATACGCAGTATTTT. The V and J genes are TRBV7-2 and TRBJ2-3; D not certain. The CDR3 is 13 amino acids. V dropped 1 base and J dropped 2 bases, with 4 bases sitting between them. CDR1 and CDR2 (germline): SGHTA, FQGNSA.

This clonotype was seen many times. The CDR3 spells CSALGDRGSYGYTF. For the CDR3, the DNA is TGCAGCGCATTGGGGGACAGGGGCAGCTATGGCTACACCTTC. The gene calls are TRBV29-1 and TRBJ1-2, with 10 bases matching TRBD1. The CDR3 has 14 residues. The germline gives CDR1 SQVTM, CDR2 ANQGSEA. J gave up 4 bases and V 7 bases, and 9 bases lay outside the gene matches.

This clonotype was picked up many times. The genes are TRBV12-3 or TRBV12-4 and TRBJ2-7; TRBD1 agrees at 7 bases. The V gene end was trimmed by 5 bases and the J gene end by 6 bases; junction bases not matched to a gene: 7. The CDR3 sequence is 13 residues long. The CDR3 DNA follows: TGTGCCAGCAGTGACAGGGTATTGCGCGAGCAGTACGTC. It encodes CASSDRVLREQYV.

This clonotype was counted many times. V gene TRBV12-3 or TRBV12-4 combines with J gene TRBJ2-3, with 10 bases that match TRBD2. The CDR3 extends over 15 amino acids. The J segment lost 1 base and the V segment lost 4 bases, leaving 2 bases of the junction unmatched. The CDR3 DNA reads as TGTGCCAGCAGTTCCCTAGCGGGGGGCACAGATACGCAGTATTTT. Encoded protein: CASSSLAGGTDTQYF.

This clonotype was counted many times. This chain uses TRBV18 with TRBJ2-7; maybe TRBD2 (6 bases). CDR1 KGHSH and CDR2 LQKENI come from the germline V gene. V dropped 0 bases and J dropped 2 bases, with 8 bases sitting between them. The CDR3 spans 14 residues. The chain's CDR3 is CASSPPGTPYEQYF. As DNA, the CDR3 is TGTGCCAGCTCACCACCTGGGACTCCCTACGAGCAGTACTTC.

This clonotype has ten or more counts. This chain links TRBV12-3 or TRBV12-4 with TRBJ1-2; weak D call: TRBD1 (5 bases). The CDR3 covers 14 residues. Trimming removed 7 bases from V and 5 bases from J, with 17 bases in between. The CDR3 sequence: CASTPDTGPYGYTF. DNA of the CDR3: TGTGCCAGCACCCCCGATACAGGACCTTATGGCTACACCTTC.

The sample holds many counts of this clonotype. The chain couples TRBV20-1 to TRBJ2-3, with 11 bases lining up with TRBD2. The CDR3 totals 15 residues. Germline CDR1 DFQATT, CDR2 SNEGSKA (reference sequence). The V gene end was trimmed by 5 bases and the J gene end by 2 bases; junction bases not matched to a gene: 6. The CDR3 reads CSAGSTSGVTDTQYF. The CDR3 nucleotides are TGCAGTGCTGGCTCGACTAGCGGGGTCACAGATACGCAGTATTTT.

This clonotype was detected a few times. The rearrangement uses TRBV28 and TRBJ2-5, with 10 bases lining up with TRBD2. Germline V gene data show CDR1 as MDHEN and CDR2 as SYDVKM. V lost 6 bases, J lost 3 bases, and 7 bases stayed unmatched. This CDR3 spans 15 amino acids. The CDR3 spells CASSHRTSGEETQYF. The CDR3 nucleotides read TGTGCCAGCAGCCACCGGACTAGCGGAGAAGAGACCCAGTACTTC.

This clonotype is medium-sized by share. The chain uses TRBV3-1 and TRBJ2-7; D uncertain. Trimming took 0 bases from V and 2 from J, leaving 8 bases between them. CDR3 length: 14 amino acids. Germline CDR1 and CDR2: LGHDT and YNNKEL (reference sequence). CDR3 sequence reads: CASSQDRTAYEQYF. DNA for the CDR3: TGTGCCAGCAGCCAAGATCGAACAGCCTACGAGCAGTACTTC.

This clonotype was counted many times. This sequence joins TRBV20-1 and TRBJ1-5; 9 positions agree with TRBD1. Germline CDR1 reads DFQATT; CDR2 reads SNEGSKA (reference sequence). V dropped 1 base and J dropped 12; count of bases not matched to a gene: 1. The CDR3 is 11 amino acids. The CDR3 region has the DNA TGCAGTGCTAGAGGACAGGGGGACCAGCATTTT. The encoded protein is CSARGQGDQHF.

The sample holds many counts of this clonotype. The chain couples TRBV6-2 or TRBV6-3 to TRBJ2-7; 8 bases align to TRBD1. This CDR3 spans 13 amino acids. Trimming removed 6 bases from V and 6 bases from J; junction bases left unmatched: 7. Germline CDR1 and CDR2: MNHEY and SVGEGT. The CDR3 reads CASRRTGPGEQYV. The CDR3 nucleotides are TGTGCCAGCAGGCGGACAGGGCCTGGCGAGCAGTACGTC.

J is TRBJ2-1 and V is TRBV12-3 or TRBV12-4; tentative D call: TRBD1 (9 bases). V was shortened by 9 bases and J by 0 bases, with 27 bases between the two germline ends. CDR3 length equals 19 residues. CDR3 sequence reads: CASRDGTGISGSSYNEQFF. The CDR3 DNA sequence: TGTGCCAGTAGGGATGGGACAGGGATAAGCGGGAGCTCCTACAATGAGCAGTTCTTC.